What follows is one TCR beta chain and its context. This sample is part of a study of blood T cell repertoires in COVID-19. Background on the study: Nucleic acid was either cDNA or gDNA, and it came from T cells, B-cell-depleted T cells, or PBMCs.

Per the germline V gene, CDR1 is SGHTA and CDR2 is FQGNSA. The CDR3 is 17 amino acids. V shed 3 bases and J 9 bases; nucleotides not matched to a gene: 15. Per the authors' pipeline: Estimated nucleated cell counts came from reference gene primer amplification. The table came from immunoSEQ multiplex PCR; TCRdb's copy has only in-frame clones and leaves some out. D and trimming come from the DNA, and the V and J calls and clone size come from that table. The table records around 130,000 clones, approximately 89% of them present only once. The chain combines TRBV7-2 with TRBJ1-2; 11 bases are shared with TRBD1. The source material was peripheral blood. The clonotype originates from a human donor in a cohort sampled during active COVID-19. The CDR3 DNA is TGTGCCAGCAGCTTGCCTGGACAGGGGGCTCGGGGTAGTCGCTACACCTTC. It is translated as CASSLPGQGARGSRYTF.